These 6 T cell receptor beta chains originate from one sample sequenced in a study of blood T cell repertoires in COVID-19. The assay was immunoSEQ multiplex PCR, and TCRdb's table has in-frame clones only and misses some. The sample consists of just over 35,000 clones, 75% to 90% of them appearing once. The sequenced sample consisted of peripheral blood. The source of these receptors is a human donor in a cohort sampled during active or convalescent COVID-19. The donor label of this sample is uncertain.

CDR3 DNA sequence: TGTGCCAGCAGCCTGGGGACTGCTCGGTACGAGCAGTACTTC. Translated: CASSLGTARYEQYF. The J gene is TRBJ2-7, the V gene TRBV7-2; D is perhaps TRBD2 (6 bases). Trimming shortened V by 5 bases and J by 4 bases, and 15 bases separated the two germline ends. CDR1 and CDR2 (germline): SGHTA, FQGNSA. CDR3 length: 14 residues.

This chain uses TRBV5-6 with TRBJ1-5; possible D gene TRBD1, 5 bases. V gave up 4 bases and J gave up 4 bases, with 12 bases separating them. This CDR3 has 14 amino acids. From germline, CDR1 is SGHDT and CDR2 YYEEEE. The DNA for the CDR3 is TGTGCCAGCAGCATGGGGAGGGGTAATCAGCCCCAGCATTTT. Encoded protein: CASSMGRGNQPQHF.

A single count supports this clone. V and J are TRBV6-2 or TRBV6-3 and TRBJ1-5, with D unresolved. V shed 5 bases and J shed 6 bases, with 8 bases lying between them. Germline loops: CDR1 MNHEY, CDR2 SVGEGT. The CDR3 has 12 residues. In nucleotides, the CDR3 is TGTGCCAGCAGTCCGCGGGGTCAGCCCCAGCATTTT. Translating it yields CASSPRGQPQHF.

This clone was counted a single time. The V call is TRBV6-6, the J call TRBJ1-5; a possible D gene is TRBD1 (5 bases). The CDR3 has 16 residues. Germline CDR1 and CDR2: MNHNY and SVGAGI (reference sequence). Trimming removed 3 bases from V and 4 bases from J, with 16 bases in between. The CDR3 reads CASSYKFPGVNQPQHF. CDR3 DNA sequence: TGTGCCAGCAGTTATAAGTTCCCGGGGGTAAATCAGCCCCAGCATTTT.

The rearrangement joins TRBV30 to TRBJ1-1; TRBD1 is a possible D gene (5 bases). Germline lookup yields CDR1 GTSNPN and CDR2 SVGIG (reference sequence). CDR3 length: 15 residues. Trimming left V 3 bases short and J 4 bases short, with 18 bases between. The CDR3 is CAWRSGQGGFTEAFF. The CDR3 DNA reads as TGTGCCTGGAGAAGTGGTCAGGGTGGATTCACTGAAGCTTTCTTT.

The J gene is TRBJ2-2, the V gene TRBV4-2; D not resolved. Germline lookup yields CDR1 LGHNA and CDR2 YNFKEQ. This CDR3 has 15 amino acids. V gave up 2 bases and J gave up 4 bases, with 11 bases separating them. CDR3 coding DNA: TGTGCCAGCAGCCAATCCAGCGTGGTCACCGGGGAGCTGTTTTTT. Translation: CASSQSSVVTGELFF.